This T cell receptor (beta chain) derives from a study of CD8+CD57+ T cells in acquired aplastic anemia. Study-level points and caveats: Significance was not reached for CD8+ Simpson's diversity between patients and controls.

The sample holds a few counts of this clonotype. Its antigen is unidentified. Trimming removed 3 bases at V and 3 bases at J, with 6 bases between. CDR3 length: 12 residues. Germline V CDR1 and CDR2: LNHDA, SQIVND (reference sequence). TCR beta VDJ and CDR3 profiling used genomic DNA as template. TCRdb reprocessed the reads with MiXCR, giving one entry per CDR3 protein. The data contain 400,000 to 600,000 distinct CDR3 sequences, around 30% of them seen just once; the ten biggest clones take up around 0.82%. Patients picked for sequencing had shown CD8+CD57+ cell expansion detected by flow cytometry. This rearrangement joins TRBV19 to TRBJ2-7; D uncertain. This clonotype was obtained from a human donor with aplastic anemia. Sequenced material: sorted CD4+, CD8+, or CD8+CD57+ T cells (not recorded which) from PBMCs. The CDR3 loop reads CASSMVGYEQYF. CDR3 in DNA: TGTGCCAGTAGTATGGTCGGCTACGAGCAGTACTTC.